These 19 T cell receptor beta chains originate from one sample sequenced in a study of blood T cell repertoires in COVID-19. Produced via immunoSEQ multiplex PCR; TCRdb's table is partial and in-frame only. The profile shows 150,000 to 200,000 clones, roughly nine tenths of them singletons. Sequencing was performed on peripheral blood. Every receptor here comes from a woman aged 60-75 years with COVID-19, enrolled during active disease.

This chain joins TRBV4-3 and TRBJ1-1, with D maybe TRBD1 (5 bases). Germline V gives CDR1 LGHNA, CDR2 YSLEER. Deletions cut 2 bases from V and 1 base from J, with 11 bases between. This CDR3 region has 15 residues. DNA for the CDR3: TGCGCCAGCAGCCAAACTCGGGGGTCGAACACTGAAGCTTTCTTT. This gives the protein CASSQTRGSNTEAFF.

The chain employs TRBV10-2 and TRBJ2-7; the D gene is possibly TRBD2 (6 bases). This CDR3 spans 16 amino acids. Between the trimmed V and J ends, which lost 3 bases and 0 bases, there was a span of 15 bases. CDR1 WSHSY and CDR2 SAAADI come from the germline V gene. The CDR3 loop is CASSENPGGNSYEQYF. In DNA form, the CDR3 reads TGCGCCAGCAGTGAAAACCCCGGCGGGAACTCCTACGAGCAGTACTTC.

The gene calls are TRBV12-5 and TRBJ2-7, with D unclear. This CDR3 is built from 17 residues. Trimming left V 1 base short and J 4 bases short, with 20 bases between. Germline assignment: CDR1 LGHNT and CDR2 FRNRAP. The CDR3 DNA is TGTGCTAGTGGTTTGGCCATGACGTCGCGGTCGCCTTACGAGCAGTACTTC. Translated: CASGLAMTSRSPYEQYF.

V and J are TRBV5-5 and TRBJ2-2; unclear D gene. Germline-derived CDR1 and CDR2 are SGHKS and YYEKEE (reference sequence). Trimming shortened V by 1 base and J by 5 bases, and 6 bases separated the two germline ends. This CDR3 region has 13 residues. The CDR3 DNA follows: TGTGCCAGCAGCTTGACAAGTACCGGGGAGCTGTTTTTT. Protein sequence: CASSLTSTGELFF.

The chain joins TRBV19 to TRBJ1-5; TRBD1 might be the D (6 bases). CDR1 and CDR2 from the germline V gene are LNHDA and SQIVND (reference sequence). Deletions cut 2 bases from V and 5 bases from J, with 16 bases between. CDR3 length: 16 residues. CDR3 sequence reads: CASSILSDSLYQPQHF. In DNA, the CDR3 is TGTGCCAGTAGTATACTGTCGGACAGTCTATATCAGCCCCAGCATTTT.

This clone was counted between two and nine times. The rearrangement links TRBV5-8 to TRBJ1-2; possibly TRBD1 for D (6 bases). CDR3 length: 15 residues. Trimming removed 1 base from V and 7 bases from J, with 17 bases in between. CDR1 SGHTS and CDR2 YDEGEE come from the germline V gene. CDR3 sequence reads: CASSLLRGARGGYTF. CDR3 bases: TGTGCCAGCAGCTTGCTTCGGGGGGCAAGGGGTGGCTACACCTTC.

The CDR3 region is CASSPRRTVGPEAFF. CDR3 sequence (DNA): TGTGCCAGCTCACCCCGGAGGACTGTAGGGCCTGAAGCTTTCTTT. The rearrangement uses TRBV18 and TRBJ1-1; D call uncertain. Germline V gene sequence: CDR1 KGHSH, CDR2 LQKENI. CDR3 length: 15 amino acids. V was trimmed by 3 bases and J by 6 bases, leaving 17 bases between them.

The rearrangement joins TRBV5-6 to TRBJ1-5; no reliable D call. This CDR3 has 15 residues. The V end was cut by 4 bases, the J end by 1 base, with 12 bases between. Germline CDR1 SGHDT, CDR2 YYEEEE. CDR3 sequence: CASSLGVGSNQPQHF. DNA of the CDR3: TGTGCCAGCAGCCTCGGGGTAGGGAGCAATCAGCCCCAGCATTTT.

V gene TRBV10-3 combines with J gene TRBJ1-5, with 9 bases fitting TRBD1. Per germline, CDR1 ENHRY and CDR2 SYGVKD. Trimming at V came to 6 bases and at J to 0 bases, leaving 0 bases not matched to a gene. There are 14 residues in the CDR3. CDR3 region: CAIRDRGSNQPQHF. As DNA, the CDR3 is TGTGCCATCAGGGACAGGGGTAGCAATCAGCCCCAGCATTTT.

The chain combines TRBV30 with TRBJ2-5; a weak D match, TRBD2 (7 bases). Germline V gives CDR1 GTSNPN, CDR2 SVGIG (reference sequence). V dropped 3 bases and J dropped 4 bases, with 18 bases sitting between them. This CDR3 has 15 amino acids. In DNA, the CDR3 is TGTGCCTGGAGCTTAGGGGGGGGGCGCCGAGAGACCCAGTACTTC. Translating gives CAWSLGGGRRETQYF.

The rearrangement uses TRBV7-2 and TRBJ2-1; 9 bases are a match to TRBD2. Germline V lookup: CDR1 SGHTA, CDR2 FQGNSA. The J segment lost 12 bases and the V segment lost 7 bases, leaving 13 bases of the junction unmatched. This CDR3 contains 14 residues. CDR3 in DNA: TGTGCCAGCAACCCGACTAGCGGAGCGACAGTGCAGTTCTTC. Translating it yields CASNPTSGATVQFF.

CDR3 protein: CASSISQSMNTEAFF. The CDR3 nucleotides are TGTGCCAGTAGTATCTCACAAAGTATGAACACTGAAGCTTTCTTT. The chain has TRBV19 and TRBJ1-1; D is unclear. This CDR3 spans 15 amino acids. V was pared by 3 bases and J by 0 bases, with 11 bases between. CDR1 LNHDA and CDR2 SQIVND come from the germline V gene (reference sequence).

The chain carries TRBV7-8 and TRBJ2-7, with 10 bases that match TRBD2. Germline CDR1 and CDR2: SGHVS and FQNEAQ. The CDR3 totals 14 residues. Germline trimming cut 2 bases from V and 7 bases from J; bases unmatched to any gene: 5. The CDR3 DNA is TGTGCCAGCAGCTTACTAGCGGGAGTAGGAGAGCAGTACTTC. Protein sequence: CASSLLAGVGEQYF.

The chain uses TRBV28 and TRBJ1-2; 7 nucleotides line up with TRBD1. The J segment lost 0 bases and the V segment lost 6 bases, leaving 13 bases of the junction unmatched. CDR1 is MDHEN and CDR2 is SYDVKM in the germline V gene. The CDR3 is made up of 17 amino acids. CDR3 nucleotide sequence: TGTGCCAGCAGGCGCGGACAGGCCCGCCCGACTAACTATGGCTACACCTTC. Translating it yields CASRRGQARPTNYGYTF.

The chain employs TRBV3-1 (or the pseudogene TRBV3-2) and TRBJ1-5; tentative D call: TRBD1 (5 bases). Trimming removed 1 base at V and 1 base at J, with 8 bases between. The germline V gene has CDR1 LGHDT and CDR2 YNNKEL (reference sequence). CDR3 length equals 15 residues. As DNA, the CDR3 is TGTGCCAGCAGCCAAGGACAGTTGAGCAATCAGCCCCAGCATTTT. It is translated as CASSQGQLSNQPQHF.

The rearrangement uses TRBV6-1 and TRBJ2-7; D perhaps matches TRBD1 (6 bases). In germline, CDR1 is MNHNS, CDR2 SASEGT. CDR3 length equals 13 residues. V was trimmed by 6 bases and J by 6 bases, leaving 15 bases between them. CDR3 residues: CASSGRGIGEQYF. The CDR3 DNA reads TGTGCCAGCAGCGGCAGGGGTATCGGCGAGCAGTACTTC.

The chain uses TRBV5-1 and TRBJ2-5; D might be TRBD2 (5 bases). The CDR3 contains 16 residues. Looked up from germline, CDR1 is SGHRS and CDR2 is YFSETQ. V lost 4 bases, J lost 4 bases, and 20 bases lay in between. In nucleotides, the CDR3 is TGCGCCAGCAGCCTAGACCTCGGAGGTCTGGGAGAGACCCAGTACTTC. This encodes CASSLDLGGLGETQYF.

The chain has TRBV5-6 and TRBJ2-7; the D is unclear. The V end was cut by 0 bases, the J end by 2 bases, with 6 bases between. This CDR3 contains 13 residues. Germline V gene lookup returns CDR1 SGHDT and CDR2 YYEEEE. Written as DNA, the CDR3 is TGTGCCAGCAGCTTGGGAGTTCCCTACGAGCAGTACTTC. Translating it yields CASSLGVPYEQYF.

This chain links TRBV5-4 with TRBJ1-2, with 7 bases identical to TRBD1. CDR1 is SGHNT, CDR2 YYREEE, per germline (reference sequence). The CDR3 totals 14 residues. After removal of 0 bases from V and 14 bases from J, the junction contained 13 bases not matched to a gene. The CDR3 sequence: CASSLVGRDRLKTF. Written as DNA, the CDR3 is TGTGCCAGCAGCTTGGTTGGAAGGGACAGACTAAAAACCTTC. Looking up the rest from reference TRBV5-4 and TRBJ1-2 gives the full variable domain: ETGVTQSPTHLIKTRGQQVTLRCSSQSGHNTVSWYQQALGQGPQFIFQYYREEENGRGNFPPRFSGLQFPNYSSELNVNALELDDSALYLCASSLVGRDRLKTFGSGTRLTVV.